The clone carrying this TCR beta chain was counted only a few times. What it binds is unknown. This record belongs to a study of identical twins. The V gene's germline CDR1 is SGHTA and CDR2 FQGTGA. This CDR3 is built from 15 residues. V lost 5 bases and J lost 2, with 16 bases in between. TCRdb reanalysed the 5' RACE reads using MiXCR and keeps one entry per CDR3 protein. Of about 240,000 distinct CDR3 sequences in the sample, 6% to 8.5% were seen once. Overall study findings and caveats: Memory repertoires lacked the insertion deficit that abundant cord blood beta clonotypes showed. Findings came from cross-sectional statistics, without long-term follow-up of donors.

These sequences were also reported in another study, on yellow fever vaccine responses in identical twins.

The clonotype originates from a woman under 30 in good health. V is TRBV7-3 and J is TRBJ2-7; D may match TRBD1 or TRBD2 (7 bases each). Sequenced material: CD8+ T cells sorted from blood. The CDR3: CASSPTAGQTYEQYF. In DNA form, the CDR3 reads TGTGCCAGCAGCCCCACAGCGGGACAGACCTACGAGCAGTACTTC.